This TCR beta chain emerged from a study of OX40 agonist ivuxolimab in advanced cancers. The protocol was immunoSEQ multiplex PCR, while the TCRdb copy is restricted to in-frame clones and leaves out a portion. The table has fewer than 65,000 clones, around nine tenths seen once. Comment on this clone: The junction and the germline gene differ at one end; a read error may be behind it. This sample includes further DNA sequences coding for the same CDR3.

This CDR3 region has 13 residues. CDR1 and CDR2 (germline): SGHRS, YFSETQ. The chain employs TRBV5-1 and TRBJ2-7; perhaps TRBD2 as D (5 bases). This TCR was sampled from an adult with an advanced solid tumor such as melanoma, head and neck, liver or kidney cancer. The specimen was CD4+ or CD8+ T cells sorted from blood, collected in a trial of the OX40 agonist ivuxolimab. The CDR3, as DNA: TGCGCTAGCAGCGGTGGCCGTCGCTACGAGCAGTACTTC. Amino acid sequence: CASSGGRRYEQYF.